The 32 T cell receptor beta chains below come from one sample, sequenced in a study of blood T cell repertoires in COVID-19 (TCRdb year 2020). The method behind the library was the immunoSEQ multiplex PCR assay. TCRdb limited this immuneACCESS table to in-frame rearrangements with V and J called. A share of clones is missing; checked studies link under half to unresolved V genes, and the rest is unexplained. The sample yields 180,000 or so clones; around 80% were counted once. The ten largest clones add up to roughly 11% of the sample. The source material was PBMCs or T cells enriched from blood (not recorded which). Receptor source: a man aged 45 to 65 who had recovered from COVID-19.

This clone was detected once. The gene calls are TRBV2 and TRBJ2-1; 11 bases align to TRBD2. Looked up from germline, CDR1 is SNHLY and CDR2 is FYNNEI. The junction had 9 bases not matched to a gene; V was cut back by 7 bases and J by 7 bases. There are 15 residues in the CDR3. The chain's CDR3 is CASTPVAGGLNEQFF. CDR3 DNA sequence: TGTGCCAGCACCCCCGTAGCGGGAGGGCTAAATGAGCAGTTCTTC.

This clone was seen more than once but under ten times. The genes are TRBV6-5 and TRBJ2-1; TRBD2 matches at 10 bases. Germline loops: CDR1 MNHEY, CDR2 SVGAGI. V dropped 4 bases and J dropped 8; count of bases not matched to a gene: 8. This CDR3 contains 15 residues. The CDR3 coding sequence is TGTGCCAGCAGTTCCCCTAGCGGGAGTACCGATGAGCAGTTCTTC. It is translated as CASSSPSGSTDEQFF.

The V and J genes are TRBV20-1 and TRBJ2-3, with 9 bases lining up with TRBD2. Trimming removed 3 bases from V and 2 bases from J; junction bases left unmatched: 9. CDR1 is DFQATT, CDR2 SNEGSKA, per germline (reference sequence). This CDR3 has 16 residues. Written as DNA, the CDR3 is TGCAGTGCTAGTGGGGTAGCGGGGGAGATCACAGATACGCAGTATTTT. It translates to CSASGVAGEITDTQYF.

The chain is built from TRBV14 and TRBJ1-2; the D gene is possibly TRBD1 (6 bases). Germline assignment: CDR1 SGHDN and CDR2 FVKESK. V lost 1 base to trimming and J lost 8 bases, with 14 bases between them. The CDR3 is 14 amino acids. The CDR3 spells CASSQGTAPRGYTF. The DNA for the CDR3 is TGTGCCAGCAGCCAAGGGACAGCCCCTCGGGGCTACACCTTC.

The CDR3 nucleotides are TGTGCCACCAACTCGGGTCAGGGGGCATTCGTTGAGCAGTTCTTC. Its protein product is CATNSGQGAFVEQFF. The chain couples TRBV24-1 to TRBJ2-1, with 8 positions matching TRBD1. This CDR3 is 15 amino acids long. Germline CDR1 and CDR2: KGHDR and SFDVKD. Germline trimming cut 8 bases from V and 9 bases from J; bases unmatched to any gene: 14.

This chain links TRBV10-3 with TRBJ1-4; D perhaps matches TRBD1 (5 bases). The CDR3 loop spans 16 amino acids. V was clipped by 2 bases and J by 5 bases, with 15 bases between them. CDR1 and CDR2 from the germline V gene are ENHRY and SYGVKD. The chain's CDR3 is CAISERIGGANEKLFF. CDR3 sequence (DNA): TGTGCCATCAGTGAGAGAATCGGGGGAGCGAATGAAAAACTGTTTTTT.

This clone was seen more than once but under ten times. V gene TRBV6-2 or TRBV6-3 combines with J gene TRBJ2-1; TRBD2 is a possible D gene (5 bases). The CDR3 loop spans 12 amino acids. Germline V gene lookup returns CDR1 MNHEY and CDR2 SVGEGT. The V gene lost 2 bases and the J gene lost 8 bases, with 7 bases spanning the gap. Here the CDR3 DNA reads TGTGCCAGCAGTTACGGCGGGCATGAGCAGTTCTTC. The encoded protein is CASSYGGHEQFF.

V usage is TRBV28 and J usage is TRBJ2-7, with 12 bases matching TRBD2. This CDR3 is built from 17 residues. Looked up from germline, CDR1 is MDHEN and CDR2 is SYDVKM. V was pared by 3 bases and J by 1 base, with 7 bases of the junction left unmatched. CDR3 sequence reads: CASSLNLAGGVSYEQYF. The CDR3 DNA is TGTGCCAGCAGTTTGAATCTAGCGGGAGGGGTTTCCTACGAGCAGTACTTC.

In nucleotides, the CDR3 is TGTGCCAGCAGGCGCCCCACCTACTCTGGAAACACCATATATTTT. This gives the protein CASRRPTYSGNTIYF. This chain links TRBV6-5 with TRBJ1-3; D gene uncertain. Trimming pared 6 bases from V and 0 bases from J, leaving 12 bases between. Germline assignment: CDR1 MNHEY and CDR2 SVGAGI. The CDR3 is 15 residues long.

This chain connects TRBV27 to TRBJ2-7; 8 bases map to TRBD1. With V trimmed by 4 bases and J by 3 bases, 14 bases remained unmatched. From germline, CDR1 is MNHEY and CDR2 SMNVEV (reference sequence). This CDR3 contains 17 residues. The CDR3 sequence is CASSSLRDRSILYEQYF. The CDR3 DNA follows: TGTGCCAGCAGTTCTCTTCGGGACAGGTCTATTCTCTACGAGCAGTACTTC.

Note on this clone: The sample holds other DNA sequences that translate to the same CDR3. The V and J genes are TRBV7-2 and TRBJ2-3, with 7 bases matching TRBD1. This CDR3 comprises 13 residues. Per the germline V gene, CDR1 is SGHTA and CDR2 is FQGNSA. V shed 8 bases, J shed 5 bases, and the junction held 7 bases outside the gene matches. This CDR3 reads CASSTGLKDTQYF. The DNA for the CDR3 is TGTGCCAGCTCGACAGGGTTGAAAGATACGCAGTATTTT.

The sample holds one count of this clone. V usage is TRBV21-1 and J usage is TRBJ2-7; TRBD2, the table's D call, was not compared with the DNA. TRBV21-1 is tagged as a pseudogene. The CDR3 consists of 14 residues. CDR3 region: CASSKAPRTYEQYF. In DNA form, the CDR3 reads TGTGCCAGCAGCAAAGCGCCTAGGACCTACGAGCAGTACTTC.

The CDR3 loop reads CASTPSGRGRNNEQFF. The CDR3 DNA is TGTGCCAGTACCCCTAGCGGGAGGGGGCGAAACAATGAGCAGTTCTTC. The chain carries TRBV28 and TRBJ2-1, with 12 bases fitting TRBD2. Germline CDR1 is MDHEN and CDR2 is SYDVKM. The CDR3 has 16 residues. V shed 9 bases, J shed 5 bases, and the junction held 11 bases outside the gene matches.

The V gene is TRBV10-3, the J gene TRBJ1-1; the D gene is possibly TRBD1 (6 bases). Per germline, CDR1 ENHRY and CDR2 SYGVKD. The CDR3 is 15 amino acids. Deletions cut 3 bases from V and 1 base from J, with 12 bases between. The DNA for the CDR3 is TGTGCCATCAGTGATTTGGGACAACCGAACACTGAAGCTTTCTTT. Translating it yields CAISDLGQPNTEAFF.

The CDR3 protein is CASRGQGSYEQYF. Written as DNA, the CDR3 is TGTGCCAGCAGAGGACAGGGCTCCTACGAGCAGTACTTC. This chain joins TRBV27 and TRBJ2-7, with TRBD1 identical over 8 bases. Germline V gives CDR1 MNHEY, CDR2 SMNVEV (reference sequence). The CDR3 spans 13 residues. J gave up 0 bases and V 6 bases, and 1 base lay outside the gene matches.

This chain links TRBV6-5 with TRBJ2-2, with 7 bases fitting TRBD1. CDR1 and CDR2 (germline): MNHEY, SVGAGI. Trimming took 6 bases from V and 8 from J; bases not matched to a gene: 6. CDR3 size: 13 residues. The CDR3 is CASRTPGQGELFF. CDR3 bases: TGTGCCAGCAGAACTCCGGGACAGGGGGAGCTGTTTTTT.

This clone was detected only once. The chain links TRBV27 to TRBJ1-6; possibly TRBD1 for D (5 bases). The germline V and J ends were trimmed by 6 bases and 3 bases, with 15 bases remaining between them. The CDR3 sequence is 16 residues long. Germline V gene lookup returns CDR1 MNHEY and CDR2 SMNVEV (reference sequence). CDR3 nucleotide sequence: TGTGCCAGCAGAACTGATCGACAGCGCTATAATTCACCCCTCCACTTT. Translation gives CASRTDRQRYNSPLHF.

This clone was counted a few times. This chain connects TRBV6-5 to TRBJ1-1; D may be TRBD1 (5 bases). V was pared by 6 bases and J by 0 bases, with 8 bases between. CDR1 is MNHEY, CDR2 SVGAGI, per germline. The length of the CDR3 is 13 residues. The CDR3 protein is CASSGHMNTEAFF. In DNA, the CDR3 is TGTGCCAGCAGCGGACACATGAACACTGAAGCTTTCTTT.

This rearrangement joins TRBV5-4 to TRBJ2-5; D remains ambiguous. The germline V gene encodes CDR1 SGHNT and CDR2 YYREEE (reference sequence). Deletions cut 4 bases from V and 5 bases from J, with 15 bases between. The CDR3 runs 14 residues. Here the CDR3 reads CASSPGWAWETQYF. As DNA, the CDR3 is TGTGCCAGCAGCCCTGGTTGGGCATGGGAGACCCAGTACTTC. The full variable domain, completed using reference TRBV5-4 and TRBJ2-5, is ETGVTQSPTHLIKTRGQQVTLRCSSQSGHNTVSWYQQALGQGPQFIFQYYREEENGRGNFPPRFSGLQFPNYSSELNVNALELDDSALYLCASSPGWAWETQYFGPGTRLLVL.

The CDR3 protein is CASTPTGGDQPQHF. CDR3 coding DNA: TGTGCCAGCACCCCGACAGGGGGAGACCAGCCCCAGCATTTT. The chain recombines TRBV28 with TRBJ1-5; TRBD1 matches 9 bases. J was trimmed by 7 bases and V by 7 bases; bases with no gene match: 8. This CDR3 has 14 residues. Germline lookup yields CDR1 MDHEN and CDR2 SYDVKM.

The rearrangement joins TRBV4-1 to TRBJ1-6; D is unresolved. The CDR3 length is 15 residues. V shed 0 bases and J shed 4 bases, with 7 bases lying between them. Germline CDR1 is MGHRA and CDR2 is YSYEKL. This CDR3 reads CASSQDERYNSPLHF. CDR3 bases: TGCGCCAGCAGCCAAGACGAACGGTATAATTCACCCCTCCACTTT.

The genes are TRBV5-1 and TRBJ2-7; 9 bases align to TRBD1. Germline V CDR1 and CDR2: SGHRS, YFSETQ. The CDR3 loop spans 12 amino acids. After removal of 3 bases from V and 8 bases from J, the junction contained 3 bases not matched to a gene. CDR3 nucleotide sequence: TGCGCCAGCAGCTGGACAGGGGATAAGCAGTACTTC. It encodes CASSWTGDKQYF. Based on the CDR3 plus reference TRBV5-1 and TRBJ2-7, the full variable domain is KAGVTQTPRYLIKTRGQQVTLSCSPISGHRSVSWYQQTPGQGLQFLFEYFSETQRNKGNFPGRFSGRQFSNSRSEMNVSTLELGDSALYLCASSWTGDKQYFGPGTRLTVT.

The DNA for the CDR3 is TGTGCCAGCACCGCTCGACAGGGGATAGGCAATGAGCAGTTCTTC. It encodes CASTARQGIGNEQFF. V gene TRBV11-2 combines with J gene TRBJ2-1, with 8 positions matching TRBD1. Trimming took 7 bases from V and 6 from J; bases not matched to a gene: 11. Germline-derived CDR1 and CDR2 are SGHAT and FQNNGV. CDR3 length equals 15 residues.

The count of this clone is one. The chain recombines TRBV5-1 with TRBJ2-3, with TRBD2 matching 10 bases. This CDR3 comprises 16 residues. Trimming removed 0 bases from V and 5 bases from J; junction bases left unmatched: 6. The germline V gene encodes CDR1 SGHRS and CDR2 YFSETQ. The DNA of the CDR3 is TGCGCCAGCAGCTTGGTCCAGCGGGGGGGCCAAGATACGCAGTATTTT. Encoded protein: CASSLVQRGGQDTQYF. The whole variable domain, remainder taken from reference TRBV5-1 and TRBJ2-3, is KAGVTQTPRYLIKTRGQQVTLSCSPISGHRSVSWYQQTPGQGLQFLFEYFSETQRNKGNFPGRFSGRQFSNSRSEMNVSTLELGDSALYLCASSLVQRGGQDTQYFGPGTRLTVL.

This chain connects TRBV29-1 to TRBJ2-3; 14 nucleotides line up with TRBD2. V lost 6 bases to trimming and J lost 1 base; unmatched junction nucleotides: 3. This CDR3 comprises 15 residues. Germline CDR1 SQVTM, CDR2 ANQGSEA. The CDR3 spells CSVQGLAGGTDTQYF. CDR3 bases: TGCAGCGTACAGGGACTAGCGGGGGGCACAGATACGCAGTATTTT.

Written as DNA, the CDR3 is TGTGCCAGCAGCTTAGGTGGACAGGGGAACTATGGCTACACCTTC. As protein: CASSLGGQGNYGYTF. This chain uses TRBV13 with TRBJ1-2; 9 positions agree with TRBD1. CDR3 size: 15 residues. Germline CDR1 and CDR2: PRHDT and FYEKMQ (reference sequence). V shed 0 bases and J 2 bases; nucleotides not matched to a gene: 1.

V gene TRBV5-4 combines with J gene TRBJ1-2, with TRBD1 matching 9 bases. Per the germline V gene, CDR1 is SGHNT and CDR2 is YYREEE (reference sequence). V lost 6 bases and J lost 7; bases outside the gene matches: 7. This CDR3 has 13 amino acids. The CDR3 nucleotides read TGTGCCAGCATGGGACAGGGATATAGTGGCTACACCTTC. Translation: CASMGQGYSGYTF.

This chain's CDR3 is CASTISGRGSDTQYF. The CDR3 DNA sequence: TGTGCCAGCACCATTTCGGGCAGGGGATCAGATACGCAGTATTTT. The rearrangement links TRBV28 to TRBJ2-3, with a possible D match to TRBD1 (6 bases). From germline, CDR1 is MDHEN and CDR2 SYDVKM. The CDR3 spans 15 residues. V gave up 7 bases and J gave up 4 bases, with 18 bases separating them.

The rearrangement uses TRBV5-1 and TRBJ1-2; 9 bases map to TRBD1. The V gene end was trimmed by 1 base and the J gene end by 5 bases; junction bases not matched to a gene: 12. Germline assignment: CDR1 SGHRS and CDR2 YFSETQ. The CDR3 runs 17 residues. The CDR3 reads CASSLIVEQGADYGYTF. The CDR3 coding sequence is TGCGCCAGCAGCTTGATTGTGGAACAGGGGGCTGATTATGGCTACACCTTC.

V is TRBV28 and J is TRBJ1-2; TRBD1 matches at 7 bases. J gave up 4 bases and V 1 base, and 15 bases lay outside the gene matches. Germline values: CDR1 MDHEN, CDR2 SYDVKM. The CDR3 runs to 18 residues. CDR3 amino acids: CASSLLRGGDGPAYGYTF. In nucleotides, the CDR3 is TGTGCCAGCAGTTTATTGAGAGGGGGCGATGGCCCCGCCTATGGCTACACCTTC.

This chain joins TRBV2 and TRBJ1-5; maybe TRBD1 (5 bases). This CDR3 has 15 amino acids. V shed 2 bases and J shed 5 bases, with 13 bases lying between them. Germline CDR1 SNHLY, CDR2 FYNNEI. The CDR3 coding sequence is TGTGCCAGCAGTGAACGCGGGGGAAGGGATCAGCCCCAGCATTTT. Translation gives CASSERGGRDQPQHF. Supplemented by reference TRBV2 and TRBJ1-5, the full variable domain reads EPEVTQTPSHQVTQMGQEVILRCVPISNHLYFYWYRQILGQKVEFLVSFYNNEISEKSEIFDDQFSVERPDGSNFTLKIRSTKLEDSAMYFCASSERGGRDQPQHFGDGTRLSIL.

This chain uses TRBV15 with TRBJ2-7; a weak D match, TRBD1 (5 bases). The V gene's germline CDR1 is LNHNV and CDR2 YYDKDF (reference sequence). Trimming took off 0 bases at V and 0 bases at J, with 9 bases between the two ends. This CDR3 has 15 residues. Written as DNA, the CDR3 is TGTGCCACCAGCAGAGATAAGGGGTACTCCTACGAGCAGTACTTC. This translates into CATSRDKGYSYEQYF.